A single sample is the source of the 14 T cell receptor beta chains below, sequenced in a study of vaccination and CD4 T cells after COVID-19. No cognate antigen is known for these TCRs. Cultured CD4+ T cell DNA underwent sequencing with the Oncomine TCR Beta short-read assay. TCRdb re-analysed the PCR reads in MiXCR, keeping a single row per CDR3 protein. The sample holds 6,500 to 8,500 distinct CDR3 sequences; approximately 61% are singletons and the top ten take 15% to 20%. Specified treatment: approximately 11-day PBMC culture with coronavirus spike peptide pools or control peptides (ViraFEST assay). Specimen: cultured CD4+ T cells from blood, collected after SARS-CoV-2 vaccination. The receptor source for this set is a human donor with COVID-19.

In this sample, this clonotype turned up a few times. The germline gene is not matched at one end of the junction; a read error may be the cause. The chain links TRBV20-1 to TRBJ1-5; 8 bases map to TRBD1. The CDR3 covers 15 residues. Germline CDR1 is DFQATT and CDR2 is SNEGSKA (reference sequence). The DNA for the CDR3 is TGCAGCGCTAGAGATCCCGGGACAGGTGATCAGCCCCAGCATTTT. Its translation: CSARDPGTGDQPQHF.

The genes are TRBV7-9 and TRBJ1-2; no definite D call. Per the germline V gene, CDR1 is SEHNR and CDR2 is FQNEAQ (reference sequence). The CDR3 extends over 12 amino acids. Trimming removed 5 bases at V and 3 bases at J, with 7 bases between. Written as DNA, the CDR3 is TGTGCCAGCAGCCCACAATACTATGGCTACACCTTC. The encoded protein is CASSPQYYGYTF.

This chain joins TRBV14 and TRBJ1-2, with D unresolved. V shed 1 base and J shed 0 bases, with 6 bases lying between them. Germline V gene lookup returns CDR1 SGHDN and CDR2 FVKESK. The CDR3 covers 14 residues. The CDR3 nucleotides are TGTGCCAGCAGCCAAGTCGGCCCTAACTATGGCTACACCTTC. It translates to CASSQVGPNYGYTF. The whole variable domain, filled in from reference TRBV14 and TRBJ1-2, reads EAGVTQFPSHSVIEKGQTVTLRCDPISGHDNLYWYRRVMGKEIKFLLHFVKESKQDESGMPNNRFLAERTGGTYSTLKVQPAELEDSGVYFCASSQVGPNYGYTFGSGTRLTVV.

This clonotype occurred a few times. In nucleotides, the CDR3 is TGCAGTGCTAGGTGGGGGTTCCAAGAGACCCAGTACTTC. As protein: CSARWGFQETQYF. The chain uses TRBV20-1 and TRBJ2-5, with D perhaps being TRBD1 or TRBD2 (5 bases each). This CDR3 is built from 13 residues. V was clipped by 3 bases and J by 1 base, with 9 bases between them. The germline V gene encodes CDR1 DFQATT and CDR2 SNEGSKA (reference sequence).

This chain uses TRBV6-1 with TRBJ2-7; 8 nucleotides agree with TRBD1. Trimming removed 6 bases from V and 1 base from J; junction bases left unmatched: 8. Germline V gene lookup returns CDR1 MNHNS and CDR2 SASEGT. The CDR3 contains 15 residues. In DNA, the CDR3 is TGTGCCAGCAGACTCAGGGGGCCCCTATCCTACGAGCAGTACTTC. The encoded protein is CASRLRGPLSYEQYF.

The sample holds a few counts of this clonotype. The chain uses TRBV6-1 and TRBJ2-3, with D unclear. The germline V gene has CDR1 MNHNS and CDR2 SASEGT. Between the trimmed V and J ends, which lost 7 bases and 4 bases, there was a span of 18 bases. The CDR3 has 15 amino acids. CDR3 region: CASMGSYTFSDTQYF. The DNA for the CDR3 is TGTGCCAGCATGGGATCTTACACCTTCTCAGATACGCAGTATTTT.

The rearrangement links TRBV7-8 to TRBJ2-7; weak D call: TRBD1 (5 bases). The CDR3 extends over 15 amino acids. The V gene's germline CDR1 is SGHVS and CDR2 FQNEAQ. V gave up 3 bases and J gave up 1 base, with 13 bases separating them. The CDR3 reads CASSFDGQSSYEQYF. DNA for the CDR3: TGTGCCAGCAGCTTTGACGGACAAAGTTCCTACGAGCAGTACTTC.

This clonotype came up once. The chain is built from TRBV5-6 and TRBJ1-5; no firm D call. Per germline, CDR1 SGHDT and CDR2 YYEEEE. The CDR3 has 15 amino acids. V gave up 2 bases and J gave up 0 bases, with 9 bases separating them. CDR3: CASSLISSSNQPQHF. CDR3 nucleotides: TGTGCCAGCAGCTTAATCAGTAGTAGCAATCAGCCCCAGCATTTT.

The V call is TRBV5-1, the J call TRBJ2-5; tentatively, D is TRBD1 (6 bases). The CDR3 consists of 15 residues. CDR1 and CDR2 from the germline V gene are SGHRS and YFSETQ. V was cut by 0 bases and J by 1 base, with 10 bases left in between. The CDR3 is CASSLAWTAQETQYF. CDR3 nucleotide sequence: TGCGCCAGCAGCTTGGCCTGGACAGCCCAAGAGACCCAGTACTTC.

Regarding this clonotype: Since a much larger clone is just one base distant, this may be a read error. V gene TRBV27 combines with J gene TRBJ2-2; TRBD2 might be the D (6 bases). Germline CDR1 and CDR2: MNHEY and SMNVEV (reference sequence). The CDR3 runs to 15 residues. The CDR3 region has the DNA TGTGCCAGCGGAAGGCGGCAGGCGAACACCGGGGGGCTGTTTTTT. Translating gives CASGRRQANTGGLFF.

The V call is TRBV20-1, the J call TRBJ2-7; D remains ambiguous. CDR3 size: 10 residues. V gave up 0 bases and J gave up 5 bases, with 2 bases separating them. Germline assignment: CDR1 DFQATT and CDR2 SNEGSKA (reference sequence). The CDR3 protein is CSARDHEQYF. In nucleotides, the CDR3 is TGCAGTGCTAGAGATCACGAGCAGTACTTC.

The chain recombines TRBV6-2 or TRBV6-3 with TRBJ1-2; no clear D gene. The germline V and J ends were trimmed by 3 bases and 9 bases, with 17 bases remaining between them. From germline, CDR1 is MNHEY and CDR2 SVGEGT. The length of the CDR3 is 14 residues. DNA for the CDR3: TGTGCCAGCAGTTATAGAGTTCGGAGACTGAGCTACACCTTC. It encodes CASSYRVRRLSYTF.

A few counts support this clonotype. This chain connects TRBV19 to TRBJ1-2, with 7 positions matching TRBD1. Trimming removed 7 bases from V and 3 bases from J; junction bases left unmatched: 8. Germline-derived CDR1 and CDR2 are LNHDA and SQIVND (reference sequence). This CDR3 region has 14 residues. CDR3 residues: CASTRRQGDYGYTF. CDR3 sequence (DNA): TGTGCCAGTACCAGAAGACAGGGTGACTATGGCTACACCTTC.

The rearrangement joins TRBV6-2 or TRBV6-3 to TRBJ1-1, with TRBD1 as a possible D gene (5 bases). This CDR3 spans 14 amino acids. Trimming took off 6 bases at V and 7 bases at J, with 18 bases between the two ends. Looked up from germline, CDR1 is MNHEY and CDR2 is SVGEGT. CDR3 DNA: TGTGCCAGCAGCCACGGGACGGATAATTATGAAGCTTTCTTT. It yields the protein CASSHGTDNYEAFF.